The 24 T cell receptor beta chains reported below all come from one sample, sequenced in a study of OX40 agonist ivuxolimab in advanced cancers. Sequencing was performed with immunoSEQ multiplex PCR; in TCRdb, only in-frame clones are kept and a portion is missing. The repertoire holds roughly 74,000 clones, with approximately 90% as singletons. Sequenced material: CD4+ or CD8+ T cells sorted from blood, taken in a trial of the OX40 agonist ivuxolimab. The receptors stem from an adult with an advanced solid tumor such as melanoma, head and neck, liver or kidney cancer.

A few counts support this clone. The rearrangement links TRBV5-6 to TRBJ2-7; 7 nucleotides agree with TRBD2. The germline CDR1 and CDR2 sequences are SGHDT and YYEEEE. This CDR3 has 14 amino acids. Germline trimming cut 6 bases from V and 7 bases from J; bases unmatched to any gene: 13. The CDR3 loop reads CASNAGRGSREQYF. The CDR3 DNA sequence: TGTGCCAGCAACGCGGGGAGGGGATCGAGGGAGCAGTACTTC. Filled out from reference TRBV5-6 and TRBJ2-7, the complete variable domain reads DAGVTQSPTHLIKTRGQQVTLRCSPKSGHDTVSWYQQALGQGPQFIFQYYEEEERQRGNFPDRFSGHQFPNYSSELNVNALLLGDSALYLCASNAGRGSREQYFGPGTRLTVT.

As DNA, the CDR3 is TGTGCCAGCAGCTTGAGTTGGGTCGAGCAGTACTTC. Translating gives CASSLSWVEQYF. The V gene is TRBV7-9, the J gene TRBJ2-7, with no clear D. This CDR3 spans 12 amino acids. Germline V gives CDR1 SEHNR, CDR2 FQNEAQ (reference sequence). V was clipped by 3 bases and J by 6 bases, with 9 bases between them.

The CDR3 loop is CASSLDVPSDEQFF. CDR3 bases: TGTGCCAGCAGCTTAGATGTCCCTTCGGATGAGCAGTTCTTC. The V call is TRBV7-8, the J call TRBJ2-1; D gene uncertain. There are 14 residues in the CDR3. Per the germline V gene, CDR1 is SGHVS and CDR2 is FQNEAQ. V shed 1 base and J shed 8 bases, with 12 bases lying between them.

To note about this clone: This sample includes further DNA sequences coding for the same CDR3. The V and J genes are TRBV10-2 and TRBJ2-7; D uncertain. The V gene's germline CDR1 is WSHSY and CDR2 SAAADI. The CDR3 sequence is 11 residues long. Deletions cut 5 bases from V and 3 bases from J, with 5 bases between. CDR3 in DNA: TGCGCCAGCAGTCTCGACTACGAGCAGTACTTC. The encoded protein is CASSLDYEQYF.

V is TRBV18 and J is TRBJ2-1; TRBD1 might be the D (6 bases). This CDR3 comprises 15 residues. Germline CDR1 and CDR2: KGHSH and LQKENI. Trimming took 2 bases from V and 4 from J, leaving 12 bases between them. In DNA form, the CDR3 reads TGTGCCAGCTCACCAACAGGGATTCTGTACAATGAGCAGTTCTTC. This codes for CASSPTGILYNEQFF.

The V gene is TRBV9, the J gene TRBJ2-2, with TRBD2 identical over 11 bases. CDR1 and CDR2 (germline): SGDLS, YYNGEE. V was pared by 2 bases and J by 6 bases, with 6 bases of the junction left unmatched. The CDR3 length is 16 residues. Here the CDR3 reads CASSVIAGGQAGELFF. The CDR3, as DNA: TGTGCCAGCAGCGTTATAGCGGGGGGGCAAGCCGGGGAGCTGTTTTTT.

This clone was counted a single time. V usage is TRBV18 and J usage is TRBJ2-3; weak D call: TRBD1 (6 bases). V was pared by 4 bases and J by 5 bases, with 16 bases between. Looked up from germline, CDR1 is KGHSH and CDR2 is LQKENI. The CDR3 consists of 15 residues. CDR3 amino acids: CASSRLPGHLDTQYF. Here the CDR3 DNA reads TGTGCCAGCTCACGACTTCCGGGACACCTAGATACGCAGTATTTT.

The chain links TRBV27 to TRBJ1-2; 9 bases line up with TRBD1. The ends lost 4 bases at V and 6 bases at J; junction bases unmatched: 15. Germline CDR1 and CDR2: MNHEY and SMNVEV (reference sequence). The CDR3 covers 17 residues. This CDR3 reads CASSSWRDRVQIDGYTF. In DNA form, the CDR3 reads TGTGCCAGCAGTTCCTGGAGGGACAGGGTACAGATTGATGGCTACACCTTC.

This sequence joins TRBV4-1 and TRBJ1-2, with D tentatively TRBD1 (6 bases). The ends were cut back, 2 bases at V and 4 bases at J, with 14 bases in the middle. This CDR3 has 15 residues. CDR1 is MGHRA, CDR2 YSYEKL, per germline. The CDR3 reads CASSQYTGSVYGYTF. CDR3 bases: TGCGCCAGCAGCCAATACACAGGGTCTGTCTATGGCTACACCTTC.

This clone was counted between two and nine times. The V call is TRBV7-5, the J call TRBJ1-6. TRBV7-5 is a recognized pseudogene. The CDR3 has 14 residues. The CDR3 is CARSLTGSGSPLHF. In DNA, the CDR3 is TGTGCCAGAAGCTTAACGGGGTCGGGTTCACCCCTCCACTTT.

CDR3 coding DNA: TGTGCCAGCAGGGATGGACAGGGCAATCAGCCCCAGCATTTT. Translated: CASRDGQGNQPQHF. The chain joins TRBV6-5 to TRBJ1-5; 7 nucleotides line up with TRBD1. J was trimmed by 2 bases and V by 6 bases; bases with no gene match: 4. The CDR3 runs to 14 residues. Germline CDR1 MNHEY, CDR2 SVGAGI.

The CDR3 region has the DNA TGTGCCAGCAGCTTAGTGGCAGGCGATTTTGATACGCAGTATTTT. Its translation is CASSLVAGDFDTQYF. The rearrangement joins TRBV7-2 to TRBJ2-3; D call uncertain. The CDR3 is 15 amino acids. CDR1 is SGHTA and CDR2 is FQGNSA in the germline V gene. V was trimmed by 1 base and J by 6 bases, leaving 14 bases between them.

The rearrangement links TRBV7-9 to TRBJ1-2; D ambiguous. Germline V lookup: CDR1 SEHNR, CDR2 FQNEAQ (reference sequence). CDR3 length equals 11 residues. V was pared by 5 bases and J by 1 base, with 2 bases between. CDR3 region: CASSSNYGYTF. The CDR3 DNA reads TGTGCCAGCAGCAGTAACTATGGCTACACCTTC.

The CDR3 DNA is TGTGCCTGGAGTGCGTTTCTCACCGGGGAGCTGTTTTTT. Its translation is CAWSAFLTGELFF. The chain links TRBV30 to TRBJ2-2; D is unresolved. V was shortened by 1 base and J by 4 bases, with 7 bases between the two germline ends. Germline V gene data show CDR1 as GTSNPN and CDR2 as SVGIG (reference sequence). The CDR3 length is 13 residues.

V is TRBV2 and J is TRBJ1-5, with TRBD1 matching over 7 bases. Unmatched junction bases numbered 6, after V lost 5 bases and J lost 2 bases. There are 15 residues in the CDR3. Germline V gives CDR1 SNHLY, CDR2 FYNNEI. The CDR3 region is CASSTDRDGNQPQHF. In nucleotides, the CDR3 is TGTGCCAGCAGTACCGACAGGGATGGCAATCAGCCCCAGCATTTT.

This chain connects TRBV6-1 to TRBJ2-7; no reliable D call. The CDR3 has 13 amino acids. CDR1 and CDR2 (germline): MNHNS, SASEGT. Trimming stripped 4 bases from V and 2 bases from J, with 9 bases between. The CDR3 protein is CASSAGIAYEQYF. DNA of the CDR3: TGTGCCAGCAGTGCAGGAATCGCCTACGAGCAGTACTTC.

This chain uses TRBV11-2 with TRBJ1-1, with D perhaps matching TRBD1 (6 bases). CDR3 size: 14 residues. V shed 1 base and J shed 4 bases, with 10 bases lying between them. Germline CDR1 SGHAT, CDR2 FQNNGV. Here the CDR3 DNA reads TGTGCCAGCAGCTTAGCGTTAGGGGGCACTGAAGCTTTCTTT. It is translated as CASSLALGGTEAFF. Using reference TRBV11-2 and TRBJ1-1 for the parts outside the CDR3, the full variable domain is EAGVAQSPRYKIIEKRQSVAFWCNPISGHATLYWYQQILGQGPKLLIQFQNNGVVDDSQLPKDRFSAERLKGVDSTLKIQPAKLEDSAVYLCASSLALGGTEAFFGQGTRLTVV.

V is TRBV5-1 and J is TRBJ2-2; D remains ambiguous. Germline CDR1 and CDR2: SGHRS and YFSETQ. V lost 0 bases to trimming and J lost 1 base, with 4 bases between them. The CDR3 has 14 amino acids. CDR3 loop: CASSLGVNTGELFF. CDR3 nucleotides: TGCGCCAGCAGCTTGGGAGTGAACACCGGGGAGCTGTTTTTT.

The chain is built from TRBV10-3 and TRBJ2-1; a possible D gene is TRBD2 (6 bases). Trimming removed 3 bases from V and 7 bases from J, with 13 bases in between. The CDR3 contains 14 residues. CDR1 is ENHRY and CDR2 is SYGVKD in the germline V gene. The CDR3 region is CAISDSGGANEQFF. The CDR3 DNA reads TGTGCCATCAGTGATAGCGGCGGCGCTAATGAGCAGTTCTTC.

On this clone itself: Distinct nucleotide sequences in the sample also encode this CDR3. The chain links TRBV6-5 to TRBJ2-7; TRBD1 might be the D (5 bases). The CDR3 extends over 14 amino acids. V shed 0 bases and J shed 1 base, with 7 bases lying between them. Germline CDR1 reads MNHEY; CDR2 reads SVGAGI. CDR3 sequence: CASSYSTASYEQYF. Here the CDR3 DNA reads TGTGCCAGCAGTTACTCGACAGCTTCCTACGAGCAGTACTTC.

V gene TRBV27 combines with J gene TRBJ2-1; TRBD1 aligns across 8 bases. Germline V gene sequence: CDR1 MNHEY, CDR2 SMNVEV (reference sequence). Trimming removed 2 bases from V and 10 bases from J; junction bases left unmatched: 4. The CDR3 has 13 amino acids. The CDR3 bases are TGTGCCAGCAGTTTAGGACAGGGAAACGAGCAGTTCTTC. Its protein product is CASSLGQGNEQFF.

The CDR3 reads CASSFRVTGGNTGELFF. CDR3 coding DNA: TGTGCCAGCAGCTTCCGCGTTACAGGGGGCAACACCGGGGAGCTGTTTTTT. V and J are TRBV11-2 and TRBJ2-2; 9 nucleotides align to TRBD1. Trimming cost V 3 bases and J 2 bases; bases outside gene matches: 7. Germline V gene lookup returns CDR1 SGHAT and CDR2 FQNNGV. This CDR3 has 17 residues.

The genes are TRBV4-3 and TRBJ1-1; no definite D call. The V end lost 0 bases, the J end lost 5 bases, and 13 bases lay between the germline ends. Germline V gene lookup returns CDR1 LGHNA and CDR2 YSLEER. This CDR3 is 15 amino acids long. CDR3 region: CASSQDRARSTEAFF. The CDR3 region has the DNA TGCGCCAGCAGCCAAGATAGGGCGAGATCGACTGAAGCTTTCTTT.

This rearrangement joins TRBV27 to TRBJ1-5, with 7 bases lining up with TRBD1. Germline V gene sequence: CDR1 MNHEY, CDR2 SMNVEV (reference sequence). The CDR3 spans 16 residues. Unmatched junction bases numbered 4, after V lost 2 bases and J lost 0 bases. CDR3 protein: CASSLGTDLSNQPQHF. The CDR3 coding sequence is TGTGCCAGCAGTTTAGGGACAGATCTTAGCAATCAGCCCCAGCATTTT.